The 27 T cell receptor beta chains below come from one sample, sequenced in a study of blood T cell repertoires in COVID-19. Libraries were prepared by immunoSEQ multiplex PCR; TCRdb keeps only in-frame clonotypes and omits some of them. Counted here are fewer than 200,000 clones, roughly 83% occurring once; the ten biggest clones make up roughly 9%. Sequencing input: peripheral blood. These receptors all stem from a woman at least 80 years old with active or convalescent COVID-19.

The CDR3 DNA sequence: TGTGCCACCCGACTAGCGGGGGTTGACTCCTACAATGAGCAGTTCTTC. Protein product: CATRLAGVDSYNEQFF. The chain has TRBV10-3 and TRBJ2-1, with 12 bases aligning to TRBD2. The V and J ends lost 10 bases and 0 bases, in that order; junction bases with no gene match: 7. Per the germline V gene, CDR1 is ENHRY and CDR2 is SYGVKD. The CDR3 has 16 amino acids.

This clone was detected only a few times. The rearrangement uses TRBV28 and TRBJ1-5, with a weak D call TRBD1 (6 bases). Germline values: CDR1 MDHEN, CDR2 SYDVKM. Deletions cut 3 bases from V and 7 bases from J, with 10 bases between. This CDR3 has 13 residues. The CDR3 spells CASSLVRGQPQHF. DNA of the CDR3: TGTGCCAGCAGTTTGGTCAGGGGACAGCCCCAGCATTTT.

The V call is TRBV11-2, the J call TRBJ1-1; D might be TRBD1 (5 bases). The V and J ends lost 2 bases and 1 base respectively, with 8 bases between them. CDR1 is SGHAT, CDR2 FQNNGV, per germline. CDR3 length equals 14 residues. CDR3 in DNA: TGTGCCAGCAGCTTACAGACAGCGAACACTGAAGCTTTCTTT. Translated: CASSLQTANTEAFF. Together with reference TRBV11-2 and TRBJ1-1, the CDR3 gives the full variable domain: EAGVAQSPRYKIIEKRQSVAFWCNPISGHATLYWYQQILGQGPKLLIQFQNNGVVDDSQLPKDRFSAERLKGVDSTLKIQPAKLEDSAVYLCASSLQTANTEAFFGQGTRLTVV.

The chain couples TRBV27 to TRBJ2-3, with TRBD2 as a possible D gene (5 bases). V lost 0 bases, J lost 1 base, and 5 bases lay in between. Germline V CDR1 and CDR2: MNHEY, SMNVEV (reference sequence). This CDR3 has 14 amino acids. CDR3: CASSLSRGTDTQYF. CDR3 in DNA: TGTGCCAGCAGTTTATCGAGGGGCACAGATACGCAGTATTTT.

This sequence joins TRBV25-1 and TRBJ1-1, with D perhaps matching TRBD1 (5 bases). This CDR3 is 16 amino acids long. Trimming shortened V by 3 bases and J by 1 base, and 15 bases separated the two germline ends. Germline V gene data show CDR1 as MGHDK and CDR2 as SYGVNS. The CDR3 DNA is TGTGCCAGCAGTGAGATATTGACAGTTGGGAACACTGAAGCTTTCTTT. Protein product: CASSEILTVGNTEAFF. Combining the CDR3 with reference TRBV25-1 and TRBJ1-1 gives the whole variable domain EADIYQTPRYLVIGTGKKITLECSQTMGHDKMYWYQQDPGMELHLIHYSYGVNSTEKGDLSSESTVSRIRTEHFPLTLESARPSHTSQYLCASSEILTVGNTEAFFGQGTRLTVV.

The chain combines TRBV27 with TRBJ1-6; weak D call: TRBD1 (6 bases). This CDR3 spans 14 amino acids. The V end was cut by 6 bases, the J end by 5 bases, with 11 bases between. The germline V gene has CDR1 MNHEY and CDR2 SMNVEV (reference sequence). The CDR3 reads CASRTGHNNSPLHF. CDR3 in DNA: TGTGCCAGCAGAACGGGACACAATAATTCACCCCTCCACTTT.

This chain links TRBV5-6 with TRBJ2-7; weak D call: TRBD1 (6 bases). Germline-derived CDR1 and CDR2 are SGHDT and YYEEEE. V was clipped by 4 bases and J by 5 bases, with 19 bases between them. The CDR3 contains 15 residues. The CDR3 coding sequence is TGTGCCAGCAGCCGGACACATGAACAGGGCCACGAGCAGTACTTC. This codes for CASSRTHEQGHEQYF.

V is TRBV4-3 and J is TRBJ2-7, with 8 positions matching TRBD1. Germline trimming cut 1 base from V and 2 bases from J; bases unmatched to any gene: 4. Germline V lookup: CDR1 LGHNA, CDR2 YSLEER. The length of the CDR3 is 15 residues. CDR3 nucleotide sequence: TGCGCCAGCAGCCAAGGCCAGGGGGCCACCTACGAGCAGTACTTC. Its translation: CASSQGQGATYEQYF.

The gene calls are TRBV6-5 and TRBJ2-3; 8 bases are a match to TRBD2. The trim removed 5 bases at V and 0 bases at J, leaving 4 bases unmatched. This CDR3 has 15 amino acids. Germline values: CDR1 MNHEY, CDR2 SVGAGI. The CDR3 is CASSTSGDSTDTQYF. CDR3 nucleotides: TGTGCCAGCAGTACTAGCGGAGATAGCACAGATACGCAGTATTTT.

The CDR3 region has the DNA TGTGCCAGCAGTCCTGGGAGACAGGCCGGGCTCCTCCACTTT. It is translated as CASSPGRQAGLLHF. The rearrangement joins TRBV28 to TRBJ1-6; a weak D match, TRBD1 (6 bases). The V and J ends lost 5 bases and 15 bases respectively, with 20 bases between them. The CDR3 has 14 amino acids. Germline CDR1 reads MDHEN; CDR2 reads SYDVKM.

The sample holds a few counts of this clone. The genes are TRBV5-1 and TRBJ1-4, with D maybe TRBD1 (5 bases). V was cut by 4 bases and J by 7 bases, with 11 bases left in between. The V gene's germline CDR1 is SGHRS and CDR2 YFSETQ. CDR3 length: 13 amino acids. The CDR3 region is CASSRGGGEKLFF. The CDR3 DNA reads TGCGCCAGCAGCAGGGGCGGGGGTGAAAAACTGTTTTTT. The whole variable domain, remainder taken from reference TRBV5-1 and TRBJ1-4, is KAGVTQTPRYLIKTRGQQVTLSCSPISGHRSVSWYQQTPGQGLQFLFEYFSETQRNKGNFPGRFSGRQFSNSRSEMNVSTLELGDSALYLCASSRGGGEKLFFGSGTQLSVL.

The chain combines TRBV2 with TRBJ2-7; TRBD1 agrees at 11 bases. Trimming removed 7 bases from V and 5 bases from J; junction bases left unmatched: 10. The CDR3 length is 15 residues. Germline V lookup: CDR1 SNHLY, CDR2 FYNNEI. As DNA, the CDR3 is TGTGCCAGCACCCGAGAAGGGACAGGGGGGCACGAGCAGTACTTC. It translates to CASTREGTGGHEQYF.

This chain connects TRBV5-5 to TRBJ1-4; 8 positions match TRBD1. Germline assignment: CDR1 SGHKS and CDR2 YYEKEE (reference sequence). This CDR3 spans 14 amino acids. The ends lost 4 bases at V and 7 bases at J; junction bases unmatched: 6. DNA for the CDR3: TGTGCCAGCAGCAGACAGGGGAGTAGTGAAAAACTGTTTTTT. This translates into CASSRQGSSEKLFF.

The gene calls are TRBV18 and TRBJ1-6; 11 bases align to TRBD1. V shed 3 bases and J 0 bases; nucleotides not matched to a gene: 7. The CDR3 loop spans 19 amino acids. Germline-derived CDR1 and CDR2 are KGHSH and LQKENI. CDR3 coding DNA: TGTGCCAGCTCACCGCAGGACAGGGGGCTAAGCTCCTATAATTCACCCCTCCACTTT. As protein: CASSPQDRGLSSYNSPLHF.

The genes are TRBV6-5 and TRBJ1-1; TRBD1 is a possible D gene (6 bases). CDR3 length equals 15 residues. Trimming removed 7 bases at V and 4 bases at J, with 19 bases between. Germline-derived CDR1 and CDR2 are MNHEY and SVGAGI. Here the CDR3 reads CASTSLQGVGTEAFF. The CDR3, as DNA: TGTGCCAGCACTAGCTTACAGGGCGTAGGCACTGAAGCTTTCTTT.

The V gene is TRBV30, the J gene TRBJ1-5; possibly TRBD1 for D (5 bases). Germline V gene data show CDR1 as GTSNPN and CDR2 as SVGIG (reference sequence). V was clipped by 0 bases and J by 5 bases, with 8 bases between them. CDR3 length: 13 residues. The CDR3 protein is CAWSVGGDQPQHF. The CDR3 DNA reads TGTGCCTGGAGTGTCGGAGGGGATCAGCCCCAGCATTTT.

The genes are TRBV6-2 or TRBV6-3 and TRBJ2-7; a weak D match, TRBD2 (5 bases). This CDR3 region has 17 residues. Per germline, CDR1 MNHEY and CDR2 SVGEGT. Trimming shortened V by 3 bases and J by 6 bases, and 24 bases separated the two germline ends. CDR3 DNA sequence: TGTGCCAGCAGTTATGAAGTGGGAAATTCGCCCGGAGGCGAGCAGTACTTC. Protein product: CASSYEVGNSPGGEQYF.

This clone was found once. The chain links TRBV25-1 to TRBJ2-2, with 11 bases lining up with TRBD2. Germline trimming cut 5 bases from V and 5 bases from J; bases unmatched to any gene: 7. Per germline, CDR1 MGHDK and CDR2 SYGVNS. The CDR3 covers 16 residues. CDR3 region: CASSTQTSGGTGELFF. The CDR3 region has the DNA TGTGCCAGCAGTACTCAAACTAGCGGGGGTACCGGGGAGCTGTTTTTT.

This chain uses TRBV10-3 with TRBJ2-2; D call uncertain. Germline CDR1 reads ENHRY; CDR2 reads SYGVKD. V gave up 6 bases and J gave up 2 bases, with 10 bases separating them. The CDR3 consists of 14 residues. CDR3: CAIRTNLNTGELFF. As DNA, the CDR3 is TGTGCCATCAGGACAAACCTAAACACCGGGGAGCTGTTTTTT.

The CDR3 sequence: CASSLGQGAGQPQHF. Here the CDR3 DNA reads TGTGCCAGCAGCTTGGGGCAGGGGGCAGGCCAGCCCCAGCATTTT. The gene calls are TRBV5-6 and TRBJ1-5; 8 positions agree with TRBD1. V dropped 0 bases and J dropped 7; count of bases not matched to a gene: 6. The CDR3 runs 15 residues. CDR1 and CDR2 (germline): SGHDT, YYEEEE.

The rearrangement uses TRBV5-6 and TRBJ1-4, with TRBD1 identical over 11 bases. The germline V gene encodes CDR1 SGHDT and CDR2 YYEEEE. The CDR3 spans 17 residues. V was pared by 4 bases and J by 0 bases, with 5 bases of the junction left unmatched. The CDR3 nucleotides read TGTGCCAGCAGCCGGGACAGGGGGTTTGCAACTAATGAAAAACTGTTTTTT. Translating it yields CASSRDRGFATNEKLFF.

The CDR3 nucleotides are TGTGCCAGCAGCCCTCGACTAGCGGGGGCTCCCTCCGAGCAGTACTTC. Protein: CASSPRLAGAPSEQYF. This rearrangement joins TRBV7-9 to TRBJ2-7, with 12 bases aligning to TRBD2. This CDR3 contains 16 residues. J was trimmed by 6 bases and V by 5 bases; bases with no gene match: 11. Germline CDR1 reads SEHNR; CDR2 reads FQNEAQ (reference sequence).

The chain has TRBV19 and TRBJ2-2, with TRBD1 matching 7 bases. The CDR3 runs to 15 residues. V dropped 7 bases and J dropped 5; count of bases not matched to a gene: 10. The germline CDR1 and CDR2 sequences are LNHDA and SQIVND (reference sequence). CDR3 amino acids: CASKGALRETGELFF. The CDR3, as DNA: TGTGCCAGTAAGGGGGCTTTGAGGGAAACCGGGGAGCTGTTTTTT.

This chain uses TRBV5-5 with TRBJ2-1; 8 bases map to TRBD2. CDR1 is SGHKS, CDR2 YYEKEE, per germline (reference sequence). Trimming removed 4 bases from V and 7 bases from J; junction bases left unmatched: 10. The CDR3 extends over 15 amino acids. The CDR3 coding sequence is TGTGCCAGCAGCAAACCGGGACTAGGGAATAATGAGCAGTTCTTC. It codes for CASSKPGLGNNEQFF.

This clone was found a few times. The V gene is TRBV12-3 or TRBV12-4, the J gene TRBJ1-2; a weak D match, TRBD1 (5 bases). Trimming took off 7 bases at V and 2 bases at J, with 11 bases between the two ends. The CDR3 is 13 residues long. The CDR3, as DNA: TGTGCCAGCACCCTAGACAGCAACTATGGCTACACCTTC. Its translation is CASTLDSNYGYTF.

V and J are TRBV12-5 and TRBJ2-2; 11 nucleotides agree with TRBD1. CDR1 and CDR2 from the germline V gene are LGHNT and FRNRAP. The CDR3 spans 18 residues. V shed 3 bases and J 1 base; nucleotides not matched to a gene: 7. CDR3 DNA sequence: TGTGCTAGTGGTTTCAGAGGAGGGACAGGGGGGAACACCGGGGAGCTGTTTTTT. It translates to CASGFRGGTGGNTGELFF.

In its sample, this clone was seen once. The J gene is TRBJ2-3, the V gene TRBV5-1, with D possibly being TRBD2 (6 bases). The CDR3 contains 16 residues. Germline values: CDR1 SGHRS, CDR2 YFSETQ. With 4 bases removed from V and 1 base from J, the gap between germline ends came to 16 bases. CDR3 nucleotides: TGCGCCAGCAGCCCCGCTCCGGGACTCCGCACAGATACGCAGTATTTT. Its protein product is CASSPAPGLRTDTQYF.